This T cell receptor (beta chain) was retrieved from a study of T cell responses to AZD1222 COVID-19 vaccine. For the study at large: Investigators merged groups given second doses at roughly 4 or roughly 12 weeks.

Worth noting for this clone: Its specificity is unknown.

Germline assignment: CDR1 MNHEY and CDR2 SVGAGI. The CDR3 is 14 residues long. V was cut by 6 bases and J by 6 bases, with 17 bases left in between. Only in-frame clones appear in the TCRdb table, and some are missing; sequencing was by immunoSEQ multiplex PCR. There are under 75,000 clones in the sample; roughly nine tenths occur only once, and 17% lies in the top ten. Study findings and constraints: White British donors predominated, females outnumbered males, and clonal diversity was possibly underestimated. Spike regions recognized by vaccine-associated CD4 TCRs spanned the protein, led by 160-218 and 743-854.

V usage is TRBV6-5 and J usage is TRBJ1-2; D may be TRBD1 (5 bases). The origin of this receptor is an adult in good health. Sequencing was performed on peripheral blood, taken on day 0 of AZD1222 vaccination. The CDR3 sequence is CASRNRLEGDGYTF. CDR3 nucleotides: TGTGCCAGCAGAAACAGACTAGAAGGGGATGGCTACACCTTC.